This TCR beta chain comes out of a study of shared clonotypes between healthy human individuals. The overall study: CD8 memory received one plate per donor, CD8 naive two, CD4 memory three and CD4 naive three. The study's findings and limits: It was the non-shared clonotypes that had lower generation probabilities than clonotypes shared by all four donors.

On this clone itself: The antigen remains undetermined. This sample also contains other DNA sequences that code for the same CDR3.

The naive CD8 subset, CD45RO-negative cells positively selected for CCR7, excluded terminally differentiated effector memory CD45RA+ cells. Recent vaccinations or acute infections were absent in the healthy HIV-negative adult donors. Libraries were prepared by immunoSEQ multiplex PCR; TCRdb keeps only in-frame clonotypes and omits some of them. The sample has some 2,100,000 clones, approximately 94% seen once. Trimming left V 0 bases short and J 3 bases short, with 9 bases between. The CDR3 runs to 14 residues. CDR1 is SGDLS and CDR2 is YYNGEE in the germline V gene. V gene TRBV9 combines with J gene TRBJ2-5; D remains ambiguous. The specimen was naive CD8+ T cells from PBMCs. This sequence was found in a man aged 18 to 29 in good health. Some clones in this sample may be carry-over from other donors' samples. This CDR3 reads CASSVAGVEETQYF. The CDR3 DNA sequence: TGTGCCAGCAGCGTAGCTGGGGTAGAAGAGACCCAGTACTTC. The entire variable domain, with the rest obtained from reference TRBV9 and TRBJ2-5, is as follows: DSGVTQTPKHLITATGQRVTLRCSPRSGDLSVYWYQQSLDQGLQFLIQYYNGEERAKGNILERFSAQQFPDLHSELNLSSLELGDSALYFCASSVAGVEETQYFGPGTRLLVL.